These 15 T cell receptor beta chains share one sample of origin, sequenced in a study of T cells in Graves' hyperthyroidism and ophthalmopathy. RNA transcripts gave rise to amplified TCR beta CDR3 regions. First-round RT-PCR of the TCR CDR3 relied on the HTBI primer set. Using its own MiXCR run on the multiplex PCR reads, TCRdb lists one record per CDR3 protein. Counted here are 640,000 or so distinct CDR3 sequences, approximately 15% occurring once; the ten biggest clones make up over 6%. The sample comprised blood. The origin of the receptors is a woman under 30 with Graves' ophthalmopathy.

As regards this clonotype: A much larger clone lies one base from this, so it may be a read error. V and J are TRBV6-5 and TRBJ1-5, with D possibly matching TRBD1 (5 bases). This CDR3 is built from 18 residues. CDR1 is MNHEY, CDR2 SVGAGI, per germline. Trimming took off 2 bases at V and 3 bases at J, with 20 bases between the two ends. The CDR3 sequence is CASSYLVVRGGINQPQHF. CDR3 sequence (DNA): TGTGCCAGCAGTTACCTTGTGGTCCGGGGGGGGATCAATCAGCCCCAGCATTTT.

V usage is TRBV5-8 and J usage is TRBJ2-5; TRBD1 matches at 9 bases. This CDR3 is 15 amino acids long. The V segment lost 2 bases and the J segment 5 bases; nucleotides outside the gene matches: 7. CDR1 is SGHTS and CDR2 is YDEGEE in the germline V gene. CDR3 DNA sequence: TGTGCCAGCAGCTTCTTAAGGACAGGGGTGGAGACCCAGTACTTC. Translation gives CASSFLRTGVETQYF.

The chain has TRBV18 and TRBJ1-1; D might be TRBD1 (5 bases). Germline lookup yields CDR1 KGHSH and CDR2 LQKENI. Between the trimmed V and J ends, which lost 5 bases and 1 base, there was a span of 11 bases. The CDR3 covers 14 residues. Written as DNA, the CDR3 is TGTGCCAGCTCAGGGGCCTTGGGGAACACTGAAGCTTTCTTT. This sequence encodes CASSGALGNTEAFF.

The rearrangement uses TRBV28 and TRBJ2-1; D perhaps matches TRBD1 (7 bases). Trimming removed 0 bases at V and 3 bases at J, with 12 bases between. CDR1 and CDR2 (germline): MDHEN, SYDVKM. The CDR3 spans 16 residues. The CDR3 nucleotides are TGTGCCAGCAGTTTATGGGCGGGACAGTTCTACAATGAGCAGTTCTTC. It specifies CASSLWAGQFYNEQFF.

This clonotype was counted between two and nine times. The chain employs TRBV4-1 and TRBJ2-1, with 9 bases aligning to TRBD2. Per the germline V gene, CDR1 is MGHRA and CDR2 is YSYEKL. This CDR3 comprises 14 residues. Germline trimming cut 3 bases from V and 8 bases from J; bases unmatched to any gene: 5. In nucleotides, the CDR3 is TGCGCCAGCAGCCAGGCTAGCGGGAACTATGAGCAGTTCTTC. It encodes CASSQASGNYEQFF.

The V call is TRBV4-1, the J call TRBJ1-3; the match to TRBD1 covers 7 bases. With 1 base clipped from V and 2 bases from J, the junction kept 11 bases outside the gene matches. The CDR3 runs to 18 residues. Germline lookup yields CDR1 MGHRA and CDR2 YSYEKL. CDR3 sequence: CASSQGWTGPRAGNTIYF. For the CDR3, the DNA is TGCGCCAGCAGCCAAGGCTGGACAGGCCCTAGGGCTGGAAACACCATATATTTT.

This clonotype was counted ten times or more. The chain carries TRBV12-3 or TRBV12-4 and TRBJ2-1, with 9 bases that match TRBD2. This CDR3 comprises 15 residues. With V trimmed by 7 bases and J by 6 bases, 10 bases remained unmatched. The CDR3 loop is CASTPSGNPSNEQFF. CDR3 nucleotides: TGTGCCAGCACCCCTAGCGGGAATCCCTCCAATGAGCAGTTCTTC.

This clonotype was detected many times. The V call is TRBV30, the J call TRBJ1-1; 8 bases fit TRBD1. Germline CDR1 reads GTSNPN; CDR2 reads SVGIG (reference sequence). Trimming removed 4 bases from V and 6 bases from J; junction bases left unmatched: 7. The CDR3 is 13 residues long. The CDR3 nucleotides are TGTGCCTGGAATGCCTTACAGGGGGCTGAAGCTTTCTTT. This sequence encodes CAWNALQGAEAFF.

This clonotype showed up just a few times. This chain links TRBV7-9 with TRBJ2-1; D is possibly TRBD1 or TRBD2 (5 bases each). The CDR3 length is 18 residues. The germline V gene encodes CDR1 SEHNR and CDR2 FQNEAQ (reference sequence). The V end lost 4 bases, the J end lost 4 bases, and 23 bases lay between the germline ends. CDR3 in amino acids: CASSSPFVSSGAYNEQFF. The CDR3, as DNA: TGTGCCAGCAGCTCCCCCTTCGTCTCGTCCGGGGCTTACAATGAGCAGTTCTTC.

The V call is TRBV7-9, the J call TRBJ2-2; TRBD1 matches at 9 bases. The CDR3 is 17 residues long. Germline V gives CDR1 SEHNR, CDR2 FQNEAQ (reference sequence). With 1 base clipped from V and 1 base from J, the junction kept 4 bases outside the gene matches. The CDR3 sequence is CASSLVGQGKNTGELFF. DNA for the CDR3: TGTGCCAGCAGCTTAGTGGGACAGGGAAAGAACACCGGGGAGCTGTTTTTT.

The table lists this clonotype with many counts. The chain employs TRBV28 and TRBJ1-5; D uncertain. This CDR3 region has 18 residues. Trimming took off 3 bases at V and 0 bases at J, with 18 bases between the two ends. Per germline, CDR1 MDHEN and CDR2 SYDVKM. The DNA of the CDR3 is TGTGCCAGCAGTTTTTGGGCTCAACCTGACCTTAGCAATCAGCCCCAGCATTTT. It encodes CASSFWAQPDLSNQPQHF.

This clonotype was seen only a few times. A much larger clone is a single base away; this may be a read error. The rearrangement joins TRBV28 to TRBJ1-2, with unresolved D. The germline CDR1 and CDR2 sequences are MDHEN and SYDVKM. CDR3 size: 13 residues. V was shortened by 7 bases and J by 1 base, with 10 bases between the two germline ends. CDR3 DNA: TGTGCCAGCATGGGCAGGAGTAACTATGGCTACACCTTC. This sequence encodes CASMGRSNYGYTF.

This clonotype was observed at least ten times. The chain couples TRBV12-3 or TRBV12-4 to TRBJ1-4; 9 positions match TRBD1. The CDR3 covers 16 residues. After removal of 6 bases from V and 7 bases from J, the junction contained 12 bases not matched to a gene. CDR3 amino acids: CASSPSIGQGSEKLFF. CDR3 coding DNA: TGTGCCAGCAGCCCTAGCATCGGACAGGGGAGTGAAAAACTGTTTTTT.

This clonotype was counted many times. This sequence joins TRBV6-1 and TRBJ2-3; D possibly corresponds to TRBD2 (6 bases). The V gene's germline CDR1 is MNHNS and CDR2 SASEGT. V was trimmed by 7 bases and J by 0 bases, leaving 23 bases between them. CDR3 length: 18 residues. CDR3 sequence: CASTGVLSRAASTDTQYF. CDR3 nucleotide sequence: TGTGCCAGCACGGGGGTGTTGTCTAGGGCGGCTAGCACAGATACGCAGTATTTT.

The V call is TRBV19, the J call TRBJ1-5; D uncertain. Deletions cut 3 bases from V and 5 bases from J, with 5 bases between. Germline V gene data show CDR1 as LNHDA and CDR2 as SQIVND (reference sequence). This CDR3 comprises 12 residues. The CDR3 sequence: CASSMWDQPQHF. The CDR3 region has the DNA TGTGCCAGTAGTATGTGGGATCAGCCCCAGCATTTT.